This T cell receptor (beta chain) was profiled in a study of blood T cells in healthy people across ages. V dropped 0 bases and J dropped 3 bases, with 10 bases sitting between them. The CDR3 consists of 15 residues. Germline V gene sequence: CDR1 LGHNA, CDR2 YSLEER. The study, taken as a whole, reports: Diversity of TCR beta correlated strongly with naive T cell percentage.

This clonotype appeared a few times. Its antigen is undetermined. Sample-barcoded 5' priming and a J-beta primer mix drove a second PCR of about 6 to 11 cycles. In TCRdb, the 5' RACE reads were re-called with MiXCR into one record per CDR3 protein. The profile shows roughly 1 million distinct CDR3 sequences, under 30% of them singletons. Donation came from healthy Caucasian individuals in Russia who were aged roughly 6 to 95. These data were likewise used in another study, on T cells of mothers and their children.

Sequenced input: blood. V usage is TRBV4-3 and J usage is TRBJ2-3, with D unresolved. The source of this sequence is a girl aged 2-9 years in good health. The CDR3 coding sequence is TGCGCCAGCAGCCAAGAAAGACGGGTAACAGATACGCAGTATTTT. Its protein product is CASSQERRVTDTQYF.